The rows below give T cell receptor beta chains drawn from one sample of a study of cytomegalovirus exposure and HLA in healthy donors. Measured with immunoSEQ multiplex PCR; TCRdb has only the in-frame clones, and not every one. The sample contains around 110,000 clones, roughly three quarters of which appear only once. Sequencing used PBMCs. The receptor source for this set is a man aged 25-45 years in good health and CMV-seropositive. Both conserved end residues are part of each CDR3. D genes are given only for firm matches. Not every row has a clone size; where given, it reads once, few, many or a size class.

abundance	j_gene	d_gene	v_gene	CDR3aa	CDR3nt
NA	TRBJ2-7	NA	TRBV6-6	CASSYSSGLSYEQYF	TGTGCCAGCAGTTACTCTTCGGGACTCTCCTACGAGCAGTACTTC
NA	TRBJ2-3	TRBD2	TRBV9	CASSAGTMSSTDTQYF	TGTGCCAGCAGCGCAGGGACTATGTCTAGCACAGATACGCAGTATTTT
NA	TRBJ2-5	TRBD2	TRBV4-2	CASSQDLGGGIQETQYF	TGTGCCAGCAGCCAAGATCTTGGCGGGGGGATCCAAGAGACCCAGTACTTC
NA	TRBJ2-7	NA	TRBV29-1	CSVYQREQYF	TGCAGCGTTTACCAGCGCGAGCAGTACTTC
NA	TRBJ1-2	NA	TRBV5-1	CASSTSPKGGVGAVYTF	TGCGCCAGCAGCACATCACCCAAGGGCGGGGTTGGGGCTGTCTACACCTTC
NA	TRBJ2-7	NA	TRBV28	CASSLISLTGHYEQYF	TGTGCCAGCAGTTTAATCTCGTTGACAGGTCATTACGAGCAGTACTTC
few	TRBJ2-3	NA	TRBV15	CATSRGLESRTDTQYF	TGTGCCACCAGCAGAGGACTGGAATCGCGGACAGATACGCAGTATTTT
NA	TRBJ1-3	NA	TRBV4-3	CASSPGGDTIYF	TGCGCCAGCAGCCCCGGGGGAGACACCATATATTTT
NA	TRBJ2-2	NA	TRBV7-2	CASSFRGPYTGELFF	TGTGCCAGCAGTTTCCGGGGTCCCTACACCGGGGAGCTGTTTTTT
NA	TRBJ2-7	TRBD1	TRBV7-9	CASSPSGDRGLSGYEQYF	TGTGCCAGCAGCCCAAGTGGGGACAGGGGTCTATCGGGCTACGAGCAGTACTTC
NA	TRBJ2-2	NA	TRBV7-3	CASSLRLDATGELFF	TGTGCCAGCAGCTTAAGGCTAGACGCCACCGGGGAGCTGTTTTTT
NA	TRBJ2-1	NA	TRBV7-9	CASSELYEQFF	TGTGCCAGCAGCGAGCTCTACGAGCAGTTCTTC
few	TRBJ2-7	NA	TRBV6-4	CASTALLGAGKSYEQYF	TGTGCCAGCACGGCTCTCTTGGGGGCAGGAAAATCCTACGAGCAGTACTTC
once	TRBJ2-1	NA	TRBV5-1	CASSLSLAGSYNEQFF	TGCGCCAGCAGCTTGTCTTTGGCGGGCTCCTACAATGAGCAGTTCTTC
NA	TRBJ1-1	NA	TRBV11-3	CASSRWDTKTEAFF	TGTGCCAGCAGCAGGTGGGACACAAAGACTGAAGCTTTCTTT
NA	TRBJ1-6	NA	TRBV11-1	CASSFYRANSPLHF	TGTGCCAGCAGCTTCTACAGGGCCAATTCACCCCTCCACTTT
NA	TRBJ1-1	TRBD1	TRBV7-8	CASSGKASGQRMRNTEAFF	TGTGCCAGCAGCGGTAAAGCCTCGGGACAGCGAATGAGGAACACTGAAGCTTTCTTT
NA	TRBJ1-3	NA	TRBV4-1	CASSQGRGASLGNTIYF	TGCGCCAGCAGCCAAGGAAGGGGCGCTAGTTTAGGAAACACCATATATTTT
NA	TRBJ2-7	TRBD1	TRBV19	CASSPTGTLSYEQYF	TGTGCCAGTAGTCCGACAGGGACCCTCTCCTACGAGCAGTACTTC
NA	TRBJ2-7	NA	TRBV20-1	CGGTGNYEQYF	TGCGGCGGCACAGGGAACTACGAGCAGTACTTC
NA	TRBJ2-7	TRBD1	TRBV9	CASSGKPGQGVYEQYF	TGTGCCAGCAGCGGAAAGCCGGGACAGGGGGTCTACGAGCAGTACTTC
NA	TRBJ2-1	TRBD2	TRBV9	CASGREGLSYNEQFF	TGTGCCAGCGGGAGGGAGGGCCTTTCCTACAATGAGCAGTTCTTC
once	TRBJ2-2	TRBD2	TRBV10-3	CAIRDSWTSGLTGELFF	TGTGCCATCAGGGACAGTTGGACTAGCGGGTTGACCGGGGAGCTGTTTTTT
once	TRBJ2-7	TRBD2	TRBV5-6	CASSPNRLAGGGEQYF	TGTGCCAGCAGCCCAAATCGACTAGCGGGAGGTGGTGAGCAGTACTTC
NA	TRBJ2-5	TRBD2	TRBV27	CASSERTGGGTQYF	TGTGCCAGCAGTGAGCGGACGGGAGGTGGGACCCAGTACTTC
NA	TRBJ1-1	TRBD1	TRBV12-5	CASGSWTGRSVTEAFF	TGTGCTAGTGGTTCGTGGACAGGGCGTTCGGTAACTGAAGCTTTCTTT
NA	TRBJ1-5	NA	TRBV7-2	CASSLLGADQPQHF	TGTGCCAGCAGCTTACTGGGGGCCGATCAGCCCCAGCATTTT
once	TRBJ2-7	NA	TRBV7-7	CASSLAPTPYEQYF	TGTGCTAGCAGCTTAGCGCCAACTCCCTACGAGCAGTACTTC
few	TRBJ1-4	TRBD1	TRBV5-6	CASSPGQGAANEKLFF	TGTGCCAGCAGCCCTGGACAGGGGGCAGCTAATGAAAAACTGTTTTTT
NA	TRBJ1-1	TRBD1	TRBV27	CASSTRQGPFGTEAFF	TGTGCCAGCAGTACCCGACAGGGGCCCTTTGGGACTGAAGCTTTCTTT
NA	TRBJ1-1	NA	TRBV6-5	CASSYGAGTEAFF	TGTGCCAGCAGTTACGGGGCCGGAACTGAAGCTTTCTTT
NA	TRBJ2-1	NA	TRBV7-5	CARSTSGTSGREQFF	TGTGCCAGAAGCACCTCCGGGACTAGCGGGCGTGAGCAGTTCTTC
NA	TRBJ2-3	TRBD2	TRBV7-9	CASSVSSGIDTQYF	TGTGCCAGCAGCGTTTCTAGCGGGATAGATACGCAGTATTTT
few	TRBJ1-5	TRBD1	TRBV10-3	CATHDGTAFNQPQHF	TGTGCCACCCATGATGGGACAGCCTTCAATCAGCCCCAGCATTTT
NA	TRBJ2-2	NA	TRBV25-1	CASSEVRGGELFF	TGTGCCAGCAGTGAAGTAAGGGGCGGGGAGCTGTTTTTT
once	TRBJ1-5	TRBD1	TRBV10-3	CAISAQGAGGQPQHF	TGTGCCATCAGTGCACAGGGGGCGGGTGGTCAGCCCCAGCATTTT
NA	TRBJ1-5	NA	TRBV10-3	CAISGTVPRGNQPQHF	TGTGCCATCAGTGGGACAGTCCCGAGGGGCAATCAGCCCCAGCATTTT
NA	TRBJ2-7	NA	TRBV11-2	CASSLDLYEQYF	TGTGCCAGCAGCTTAGACCTTTACGAGCAGTACTTC
NA	TRBJ2-7	NA	TRBV30	CAWSVLGGYEQYF	TGTGCCTGGAGTGTATTAGGCGGTTACGAGCAGTACTTC
NA	TRBJ2-2	TRBD2	TRBV4-2	CASSQESLAGNTGELFF	TGTGCCAGCAGCCAAGAATCACTAGCGGGCAACACCGGGGAGCTGTTTTTT
NA	TRBJ2-3	TRBD2	TRBV4-2	CASSQSGRATDTQYF	TGTGCCAGCAGCCAGAGCGGGAGGGCGACAGATACGCAGTATTTT
NA	TRBJ1-2	TRBD1	TRBV14	CASSGGQGAGRGYTF	TGTGCCAGCAGCGGCGGACAGGGGGCAGGTAGAGGCTACACCTTC
NA	TRBJ1-2	NA	TRBV6-5	CASKQGVGYGYTF	TGTGCCAGCAAACAGGGAGTGGGCTATGGCTACACCTTC
NA	TRBJ2-7	NA	TRBV13	CASSPTCCEQYF	TGTGCCAGCAGCCCCACATGTTGCGAGCAGTACTTC
NA	TRBJ2-3	TRBD2	TRBV13	CASSLRVAGGDTQYF	TGTGCCAGCAGCTTAAGGGTAGCGGGAGGAGATACGCAGTATTTT
NA	TRBJ2-5	TRBD2	TRBV29-1	CSVEWLAGEGETQYF	TGCAGCGTTGAATGGCTAGCGGGAGAGGGAGAGACCCAGTACTTC
NA	TRBJ2-2	TRBD2	TRBV5-4	CASSIGLAGVDTGELFF	TGTGCCAGCAGCATCGGACTAGCGGGAGTGGACACCGGGGAGCTGTTTTTT
NA	TRBJ1-6	TRBD1	TRBV10-3	CAISGQGQSPLHF	TGTGCCATCAGTGGACAGGGGCAATCACCCCTCCACTTT
NA	TRBJ1-1	TRBD1	TRBV4-3	CASSQVIDRENTEAFF	TGCGCCAGCAGCCAAGTGATTGACAGGGAGAACACTGAAGCTTTCTTT
NA	TRBJ2-1	NA	TRBV21-1	CASSSPGRYNEQFF	TGTGCCAGCAGCTCCCCCGGGAGGTACAATGAGCAGTTCTTC